These 15 T cell receptor beta chains originate from one sample sequenced in a study of metastatic and nonmetastatic thyroid tumors. TCRdb re-clonotyped the PCR reads through MiXCR. The sample has roughly 58,000 clones; more than 3.5% are singletons. Each patient went into thyroid surgery without having received any treatment. The sample was blood. The receptors come from a female donor with papillary thyroid cancer or a benign thyroid nodule (not recorded which). Some clones in this sample may be carry-over from other donors' samples.

This chain uses TRBV6-5 with TRBJ1-1; TRBD1 agrees at 8 bases. Per the germline V gene, CDR1 is MNHEY and CDR2 is SVGAGI. Trimming took 2 bases from V and 10 from J; bases not matched to a gene: 3. CDR3 length: 12 amino acids. In DNA form, the CDR3 reads TGTGCCAGCAGTTACCGGACAGGGAGAGCTTTCTTT. Protein product: CASSYRTGRAFF.

This clone was picked up a small number of times. V usage is TRBV19 and J usage is TRBJ2-1, with TRBD1 identical over 11 bases. With V trimmed by 1 base and J by 4 bases, 9 bases remained unmatched. CDR1 and CDR2 (germline): LNHDA, SQIVND (reference sequence). This CDR3 has 18 residues. CDR3 region: CASSIGVRGTGGYNEQFF. The CDR3 DNA sequence: TGTGCCAGTAGTATAGGGGTTAGGGGGACAGGGGGTTACAATGAGCAGTTCTTC.

This clone showed up many times. The rearrangement uses TRBV24-1 and TRBJ1-4; 9 bases fit TRBD1. CDR1 is KGHDR and CDR2 is SFDVKD in the germline V gene. The J segment lost 0 bases and the V segment lost 9 bases, leaving 31 bases of the junction unmatched. The CDR3 extends over 24 amino acids. This CDR3 reads CATRRIAGQGLGRPGSTTNEKLFF. The CDR3 DNA reads TGTGCCACCCGAAGAATAGCAGGACAGGGGCTCGGGCGCCCCGGTTCCACAACTAATGAAAAACTGTTTTTT.

There are many counts of this clone. A much larger clone lies a single base off, so this may be a read error. This chain connects TRBV19 to TRBJ2-1; D is unclear. The V end lost 7 bases, the J end lost 3 bases, and 19 bases lay between the germline ends. Germline CDR1 is LNHDA and CDR2 is SQIVND (reference sequence). The CDR3 covers 16 residues. The CDR3 sequence: CASNRAWTGSYNEQFF. In DNA form, the CDR3 reads TGTGCCAGTAATCGAGCTTGGACGGGCAGCTACAATGAGCAGTTCTTC.

This clone was found many times. The rearrangement links TRBV5-4 to TRBJ2-7, with TRBD1 matching over 9 bases. Trimming removed 3 bases from V and 1 base from J; junction bases left unmatched: 8. Germline V gene lookup returns CDR1 SGHNT and CDR2 YYREEE (reference sequence). This CDR3 spans 16 amino acids. CDR3 sequence (DNA): TGTGCCAGCAGCTCGGGGACAGGGAGAGTATCCTACGAGCAGTACTTC. The encoded protein is CASSSGTGRVSYEQYF.

This clone occurred many times. J is TRBJ2-5 and V is TRBV19; tentative D call: TRBD1 (6 bases). The CDR3 has 15 amino acids. Trimming stripped 5 bases from V and 5 bases from J, with 18 bases between. The germline CDR1 and CDR2 sequences are LNHDA and SQIVND (reference sequence). CDR3 sequence (DNA): TGTGCCAGTAGTCCCTTAACAGGGTTCGGTGAGACCCAGTACTTC. Translated: CASSPLTGFGETQYF. The full variable domain, with the rest looked up from reference TRBV19 and TRBJ2-5, is DGGITQSPKYLFRKEGQNVTLSCEQNLNHDAMYWYRQDPGQGLRLIYYSQIVNDFQKGDIAEGYSVSREKKESFPLTVTSAQKNPTAFYLCASSPLTGFGETQYFGPGTRLLVL.

This clone came up many times. V and J are TRBV20-1 and TRBJ1-1; D gene ambiguous. V lost 6 bases and J lost 1, with 9 bases in between. This CDR3 is 12 amino acids long. The germline V gene has CDR1 DFQATT and CDR2 SNEGSKA (reference sequence). CDR3 in DNA: TGCAGTGCCCAGACTGAGAACACTGAAGCTTTCTTT. It yields the protein CSAQTENTEAFF.

The rearrangement uses TRBV2 and TRBJ2-7; TRBD2 agrees at 13 bases. In germline, CDR1 is SNHLY, CDR2 FYNNEI. V trimming: 6 bases; J trimming: 4 bases; junction bases outside the gene matches: 9. The CDR3 length is 16 residues. CDR3 DNA: TGTGCCAGCAGGGGCCCCCGGGGACTAGCGGGATACGAGCAGTACTTC. It specifies CASRGPRGLAGYEQYF.

This clone was recorded a few times. At the DNA level, this CDR3 is encoded by other sequences in the same sample as well. The V and J genes are TRBV5-8 and TRBJ1-5; TRBD1 is a possible D gene (5 bases). V shed 6 bases and J shed 10 bases, with 23 bases lying between them. The V gene's germline CDR1 is SGHTS and CDR2 YDEGEE. The CDR3 covers 15 residues. CDR3 DNA: TGTGCCAGCAAGGAAGGGGCGATTGGCAATCGTCCCCAGCATTTT. It codes for CASKEGAIGNRPQHF. Supplemented by reference TRBV5-8 and TRBJ1-5, the full variable domain reads EAGVTQSPTHLIKTRGQQATLRCSPISGHTSVYWYQQALGLGLQFLLWYDEGEERNRGNFPPRFSGRQFPNYSSELNVNALELEDSALYLCASKEGAIGNRPQHFGDGTRLSIL.

At least ten counts were recorded for this clone. The DNA for the CDR3 is TGCAGTGCTAGAGATGGAGGGAGCGTTGGTAACAATGAGCAGTTCTTC. This translates into CSARDGGSVGNNEQFF. J is TRBJ2-1 and V is TRBV20-1; D may be TRBD2 (6 bases). Trimming took off 0 bases at V and 5 bases at J, with 17 bases between the two ends. The CDR3 totals 16 residues. The V gene's germline CDR1 is DFQATT and CDR2 SNEGSKA (reference sequence).

The chain joins TRBV15 to TRBJ2-1, with 10 bases aligning to TRBD1. The CDR3 is 15 amino acids. Trimming at V came to 4 bases and at J to 9 bases, leaving 9 bases not matched to a gene. Germline V CDR1 and CDR2: LNHNV, YYDKDF (reference sequence). CDR3: CATSTRDRGEVEQFF. In nucleotides, the CDR3 is TGTGCCACCAGCACCAGGGACAGGGGAGAGGTTGAGCAGTTCTTC.

This clone was seen many times. The chain is built from TRBV2 and TRBJ2-5; D gene uncertain. The CDR3 totals 12 residues. The germline gives CDR1 SNHLY, CDR2 FYNNEI. Trimming took 9 bases from V and 4 from J, leaving 12 bases between them. The CDR3, as DNA: TGTGCCAGTGAGTCGGGTGGAGAGACCCAGTACTTC. Residues: CASESGGETQYF.

This clone has only a few counts. The chain links TRBV28 to TRBJ2-7; 8 bases align to TRBD1. CDR3 length: 15 amino acids. J was trimmed by 3 bases and V by 6 bases; bases with no gene match: 10. The V gene's germline CDR1 is MDHEN and CDR2 SYDVKM. This CDR3 reads CASSQNRGKGYEQYF. The CDR3 DNA reads as TGTGCCAGCAGCCAGAACAGGGGGAAAGGCTACGAGCAGTACTTC.

This clone occurred many times. The V call is TRBV5-1, the J call TRBJ1-4, with 7 bases fitting TRBD1. This CDR3 has 14 residues. J was trimmed by 5 bases and V by 3 bases; bases with no gene match: 4. Per the germline V gene, CDR1 is SGHRS and CDR2 is YFSETQ. CDR3 amino acids: CASSSGTENEKLFF. The DNA of the CDR3 is TGCGCCAGCAGCTCCGGGACAGAGAATGAAAAACTGTTTTTT.

This clone was detected many times. The chain carries TRBV30 and TRBJ1-2, with 7 positions matching TRBD1. The germline V gene encodes CDR1 GTSNPN and CDR2 SVGIG (reference sequence). V gave up 2 bases and J gave up 4 bases; unmatched junction bases: 13. The CDR3 extends over 16 amino acids. The CDR3 loop is CAWSPGEGASSYGYTF. The CDR3 region has the DNA TGTGCCTGGAGTCCCGGGGAGGGGGCGAGTAGCTATGGCTACACCTTC.